The text below deals with one T cell receptor (beta chain). Authors' analysis steps: It was from reference gene primer amplification that nucleated cell counts were estimated. Sequencing was performed with immunoSEQ multiplex PCR; in TCRdb, only in-frame clones are kept and a portion is missing. Clone size and V and J calls were adopted from that table, with D and trimming inferred from the DNA. Of tens of thousands of clones listed, approximately 80% are singletons. The sample originates from a study of blood T cell repertoires in COVID-19. Study-wide context: The samples span acute and convalescent COVID-19 from the United States, Italy and Spain. Nucleic acid was either cDNA or gDNA, and it came from T cells, B-cell-depleted T cells, or PBMCs.

Sequenced input: peripheral blood. The source of this sequence is a man aged 65-85 years with active or convalescent COVID-19.

The CDR3 DNA reads as TGTGCCAGCAGGTTGTACGGAGCGGGGGGCACAGATACGCAGTATTTT. Protein: CASRLYGAGGTDTQYF. The genes are TRBV5-6 and TRBJ2-3, with 8 bases fitting TRBD2. CDR3 length equals 16 residues. The germline V gene has CDR1 SGHDT and CDR2 YYEEEE. V gave up 5 bases and J gave up 1 base; unmatched junction bases: 9. Filled out from reference TRBV5-6 and TRBJ2-3, the complete variable domain reads DAGVTQSPTHLIKTRGQQVTLRCSPKSGHDTVSWYQQALGQGPQFIFQYYEEEERQRGNFPDRFSGHQFPNYSSELNVNALLLGDSALYLCASRLYGAGGTDTQYFGPGTRLTVL.